This passage covers 19 T cell receptor beta chains from one sample sequenced in a study of CD4 T cells in relation to SARS-CoV-2 and coronaviruses. CD4+ T cells from unexposed donors were obtained before the COVID-19 pandemic (2011-2018). Isolation of CD4+ T cells took place after approximately eleven days in culture. Method: immunoSEQ multiplex PCR; TCRdb's copy keeps in-frame clones and lacks some. This sample has some 29,000 clones; 78% occur once, and the top ten carry approximately 20%. The antigens for these receptors are not known. The specimen was CD4+ T cells from PBMCs, cultured in vitro. These receptor sequences come from a human donor in good health.

As concerns this clone: One end of the junction is discordant with germline, which a read error may explain. The chain recombines TRBV7-7 with TRBJ2-5; D may correspond to TRBD1 or TRBD2 (6 bases each). The CDR3 is 15 amino acids. The germline V gene has CDR1 SSHAT and CDR2 FNYEAQ (reference sequence). The CDR3 loop is CASSLTGTGVETQYF. CDR3 DNA: TGTGCTAGCAGCCTCACAGGGACTGGGGTAGAGACCCAGTACTTC.

The chain carries TRBV7-9 and TRBJ2-3; weak D call: TRBD2 (5 bases). From germline, CDR1 is SEHNR and CDR2 FQNEAQ (reference sequence). CDR3 size: 15 residues. V was pared by 5 bases and J by 1 base, with 13 bases between. CDR3 amino acids: CASSPQRAGTDTQYF. The CDR3 coding sequence is TGTGCCAGCAGCCCGCAGAGGGCGGGCACAGATACGCAGTATTTT.

Written as DNA, the CDR3 is TGTGCCAGCTCACCACAGGACAGGAACACTGAAGCTTTCTTT. It translates to CASSPQDRNTEAFF. V and J are TRBV18 and TRBJ1-1, with D possibly matching TRBD1 (6 bases). The CDR3 length is 14 residues. Germline V gives CDR1 KGHSH, CDR2 LQKENI. The V end lost 1 base, the J end lost 1 base, and 7 bases lay between the germline ends.

The chain recombines TRBV19 with TRBJ1-2; a weak D match, TRBD1 (6 bases). Germline V gives CDR1 LNHDA, CDR2 SQIVND (reference sequence). This CDR3 has 18 amino acids. The V and J ends lost 6 bases and 6 bases respectively, with 29 bases between them. The CDR3 reads CASRGGDLLRLRGHGYTF. The CDR3 nucleotides read TGTGCCAGTAGAGGGGGGGACCTTCTTCGGCTAAGAGGCCATGGCTACACCTTC.

The chain combines TRBV7-2 with TRBJ2-7; D tentatively fits TRBD1 or TRBD2 (6 bases each). The germline V and J ends were trimmed by 4 bases and 8 bases, with 12 bases remaining between them. From germline, CDR1 is SGHTA and CDR2 FQGNSA. The CDR3 extends over 12 amino acids. The CDR3 protein is CASSSYGGQQYF. DNA of the CDR3: TGTGCCAGCAGCTCTTATGGGGGGCAGCAGTACTTC.

CDR3 residues: CASSLCGGQGRPETQYF. CDR3 DNA: TGTGCCAGCAGCCTTTGCGGTGGACAGGGCAGACCAGAGACCCAGTACTTC. The gene calls are TRBV21-1 and TRBJ2-5; TRBD1 reflects the table's D call only, with no check against the DNA. TRBV21-1 is a recognized pseudogene. The CDR3 loop spans 17 amino acids.

V is TRBV5-8 and J is TRBJ2-1; 10 positions match TRBD2. The CDR3 has 15 residues. Germline assignment: CDR1 SGHTS and CDR2 YDEGEE. V shed 6 bases, J shed 8 bases, and the junction held 11 bases outside the gene matches. As DNA, the CDR3 is TGTGCCAGCATTGCTGCTAAGCGGGAGGGGCATGAGCAGTTCTTC. Its translation: CASIAAKREGHEQFF.

The chain couples TRBV30 to TRBJ2-2, with a weak D call TRBD1 (6 bases). There are 14 residues in the CDR3. Germline loops: CDR1 GTSNPN, CDR2 SVGIG (reference sequence). The CDR3 spells CAAPGHLNTGELFF. In nucleotides, the CDR3 is TGTGCTGCTCCGGGACACCTGAACACCGGGGAGCTGTTTTTT.

The rearrangement uses TRBV6-5 and TRBJ2-5; TRBD1 agrees at 7 bases. Germline assignment: CDR1 MNHEY and CDR2 SVGAGI. Trimming took 7 bases from V and 2 from J; bases not matched to a gene: 10. The CDR3 length is 15 residues. CDR3: CASTLGTDHQETQYF. In DNA form, the CDR3 reads TGTGCCAGCACTCTCGGGACAGATCATCAAGAGACCCAGTACTTC.

The chain has TRBV6-5 and TRBJ2-2; TRBD1 might be the D (5 bases). Germline lookup yields CDR1 MNHEY and CDR2 SVGAGI. Trimming stripped 6 bases from V and 1 base from J, with 9 bases between. The CDR3 runs to 14 residues. In DNA form, the CDR3 reads TGTGCCAGCAGCTTTGACAGGAACACCGGGGAGCTGTTTTTT. This encodes CASSFDRNTGELFF.

The rearrangement joins TRBV6-6 to TRBJ2-7, with 7 positions matching TRBD1. CDR1 is MNHNY, CDR2 SVGAGI, per germline (reference sequence). CDR3 size: 14 residues. V dropped 8 bases and J dropped 2; count of bases not matched to a gene: 9. The CDR3 is CASQRGQSPYEQYF. CDR3 bases: TGTGCCAGCCAACGGGGACAGAGTCCCTACGAGCAGTACTTC.

V gene TRBV7-9 combines with J gene TRBJ1-1, with TRBD1 identical over 12 bases. J gave up 6 bases and V 6 bases, and 11 bases lay outside the gene matches. The CDR3 is 16 residues long. The germline gives CDR1 SEHNR, CDR2 FQNEAQ (reference sequence). The CDR3, as DNA: TGTGCCAGCAGGTACGAAACCGGGACAGGGGGCCCTGAAGCTTTCTTT. It codes for CASRYETGTGGPEAFF.

The genes are TRBV7-8 and TRBJ2-2; D uncertain. CDR1 is SGHVS, CDR2 FQNEAQ, per germline. Between the trimmed V and J ends, which lost 5 bases and 7 bases, there was a span of 8 bases. The CDR3 runs 12 residues. The CDR3 spells CASSHRYGELFF. Here the CDR3 DNA reads TGTGCCAGCAGCCACCGGTACGGGGAGCTGTTTTTT.

The chain employs TRBV10-1 and TRBJ2-2; D remains ambiguous. CDR3 size: 12 residues. V lost 4 bases and J 6 bases, leaving 6 bases between the germline ends. Germline CDR1 reads WNHNN; CDR2 reads SYGVQD (reference sequence). CDR3 coding DNA: TGCGCCAGCAGTGCCGTCGCCGGGGAGCTGTTTTTT. It translates to CASSAVAGELFF.

This chain links TRBV2 with TRBJ1-2, with D perhaps TRBD1 (5 bases). The germline V gene has CDR1 SNHLY and CDR2 FYNNEI. The CDR3 consists of 13 residues. The ends were cut back, 7 bases at V and 8 bases at J, with 17 bases in the middle. The CDR3 loop is CASTRTAAGGYTF. DNA of the CDR3: TGTGCCAGCACCCGGACCGCAGCAGGGGGCTACACCTTC.

This sequence joins TRBV7-9 and TRBJ1-1; D is perhaps TRBD1 (6 bases). The CDR3 totals 16 residues. Trimming shortened V by 5 bases and J by 0 bases, and 16 bases separated the two germline ends. CDR1 is SEHNR, CDR2 FQNEAQ, per germline (reference sequence). CDR3 loop: CASSPGGGRMNTEAFF. The CDR3 coding sequence is TGTGCCAGCAGCCCCGGGGGGGGCAGGATGAACACTGAAGCTTTCTTT.

V gene TRBV5-1 combines with J gene TRBJ2-5, with 10 bases that match TRBD2. The CDR3 spans 18 residues. CDR1 and CDR2 from the germline V gene are SGHRS and YFSETQ. Trimming at V came to 5 bases and at J to 2 bases, leaving 15 bases not matched to a gene. For the CDR3, the DNA is TGCGCCAGCAGGCCGGGAGCGGGAGGGCCTAGAAAACAAGAGACCCAGTACTTC. This encodes CASRPGAGGPRKQETQYF.

The chain carries TRBV18 and TRBJ2-7, with 9 bases matching TRBD1. Trimming removed 3 bases from V and 1 base from J; junction bases left unmatched: 4. Germline V CDR1 and CDR2: KGHSH, LQKENI. The CDR3 extends over 15 amino acids. The CDR3 bases are TGTGCCAGCTCACCCCTTGGGACAGGGTCCTACGAGCAGTACTTC. Its translation is CASSPLGTGSYEQYF. Using reference TRBV18 and TRBJ2-7 for the parts outside the CDR3, the full variable domain is NAGVMQNPRHLVRRRGQEARLRCSPMKGHSHVYWYRQLPEEGLKFMVYLQKENIIDESGMPKERFSAEFPKEGPSILRIQQVVRGDSAAYFCASSPLGTGSYEQYFGPGTRLTVT.

This chain links TRBV19 with TRBJ2-2, with 12 nucleotides matching TRBD1. This CDR3 has 15 residues. Germline V gene data show CDR1 as LNHDA and CDR2 as SQIVND (reference sequence). V was clipped by 5 bases and J by 6 bases; unmatched bases: 4. CDR3 loop: CASSPGTGGPGELFF. The CDR3 DNA is TGTGCCAGTAGTCCCGGGACAGGGGGCCCCGGGGAGCTGTTTTTT.